This is a list of T cell receptor beta chains from one sample in a study of Ad26.COV2.S vaccination and SARS-CoV-2 variants. Assay used: immunoSEQ multiplex PCR; TCRdb lists only in-frame clones, some missing. The table has hundreds of thousands of clones, around 84% seen once; the top ten hold less than 4%. The sequences come from peripheral blood, collected in a trial of Ad26.COV2.S vaccine versus placebo. The receptors shown here come from a person aged 18-65 years who received the Ad26.COV2.S COVID-19 vaccine or a placebo. Both conserved end residues are part of each CDR3. D genes are given only for firm matches. Where a row states a size, it is once, few, many or the class of an expanded clone; other rows omit it.

D gene	V gene	J gene	clone size	CDR3 DNA	CDR3 protein
NA	TRBV15	TRBJ2-2	NA	TGTGCCACCAGCCCCGAACGGGCTATAACCGGGGAGCTGTTTTTT	CATSPERAITGELFF
TRBD2	TRBV19	TRBJ2-7	once	TGTGCCACCCCGGTGGGGGGGTTTGAGCAGTACTTC	CATPVGGFEQYF
NA	TRBV18	TRBJ1-4	once	TGTGCCAGCTCACCCCCCGGGGGGGCGGTTAAACTGTTTTTT	CASSPPGGAVKLFF
TRBD1	TRBV3-1/TRBV3-2	TRBJ2-5	NA	TGTGCCAGCAGGTTCGACAGGGGCAGGGGAGAGACCCAGTACTTC	CASRFDRGRGETQYF
NA	TRBV6-1	TRBJ1-3	NA	TGTGCCAGCAGTGCGATACAAGAGACCTCTGGAAACACCATATATTTT	CASSAIQETSGNTIYF
TRBD2	TRBV28	TRBJ2-1	NA	TGTGCCAGCAGTCCACCCGGGACTAGTTCCTACAATGAGCAGTTCTTC	CASSPPGTSSYNEQFF
NA	TRBV19	TRBJ2-1	NA	TGTGCCAGTAGTATAAGAGGTCGTGGTAGGGACTCCTACAATGAGCAGTTCTTC	CASSIRGRGRDSYNEQFF
NA	TRBV6-2/TRBV6-3	TRBJ2-7	NA	TGTGCCAGCAGTTACGATTCGCAGAGGTCCTACGAGCAGTACTTC	CASSYDSQRSYEQYF
NA	TRBV19	TRBJ2-5	few	TGTGCCAGTAGTATAAAAGAGACCCAGTACTTC	CASSIKETQYF
NA	TRBV15	TRBJ1-2	NA	TGTGCCACCAGTAGGGACGGCTATGGCTACACCTTC	CATSRDGYGYTF
NA	TRBV9	TRBJ2-1	once	TGTGCCAGCAGCGCCAGGGCGGCCTACAATGAGCAGTTCTTC	CASSARAAYNEQFF